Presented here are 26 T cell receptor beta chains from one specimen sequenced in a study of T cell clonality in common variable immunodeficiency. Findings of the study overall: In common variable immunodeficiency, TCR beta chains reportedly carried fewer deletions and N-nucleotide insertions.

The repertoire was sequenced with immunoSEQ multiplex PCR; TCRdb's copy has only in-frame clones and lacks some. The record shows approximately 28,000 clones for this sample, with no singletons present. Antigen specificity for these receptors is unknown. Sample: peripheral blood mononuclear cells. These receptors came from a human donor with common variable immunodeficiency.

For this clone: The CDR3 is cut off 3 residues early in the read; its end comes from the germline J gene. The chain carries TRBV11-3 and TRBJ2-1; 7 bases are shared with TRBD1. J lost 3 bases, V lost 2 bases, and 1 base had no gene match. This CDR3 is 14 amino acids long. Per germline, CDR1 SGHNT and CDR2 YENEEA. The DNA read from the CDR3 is TGTGCCAGCAGCTTAAGGACAGGCTACAATGAG. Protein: CASSLRTGYNE. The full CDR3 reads CASSLRTGYNEQFF. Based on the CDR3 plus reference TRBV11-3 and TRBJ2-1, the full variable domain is EAGVVQSPRYKIIEKKQPVAFWCNPISGHNTLYWYLQNLGQGPELLIRYENEEAVDDSQLPKDRFSAERLKGVDSTLKIQPAELGDSAVYLCASSLRTGYNEQFFGPGTRLTVL.

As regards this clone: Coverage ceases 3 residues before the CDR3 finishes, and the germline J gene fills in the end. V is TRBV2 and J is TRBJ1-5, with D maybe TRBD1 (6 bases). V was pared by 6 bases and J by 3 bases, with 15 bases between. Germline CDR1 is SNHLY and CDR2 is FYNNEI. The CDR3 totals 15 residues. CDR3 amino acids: CASSAGQAINQPQHF. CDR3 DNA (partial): TGTGCCAGCAGCGCGGGACAAGCAATCAATCAGCCC. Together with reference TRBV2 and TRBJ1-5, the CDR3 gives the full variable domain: EPEVTQTPSHQVTQMGQEVILRCVPISNHLYFYWYRQILGQKVEFLVSFYNNEISEKSEIFDDQFSVERPDGSNFTLKIRSTKLEDSAMYFCASSAGQAINQPQHFGDGTRLSIL.

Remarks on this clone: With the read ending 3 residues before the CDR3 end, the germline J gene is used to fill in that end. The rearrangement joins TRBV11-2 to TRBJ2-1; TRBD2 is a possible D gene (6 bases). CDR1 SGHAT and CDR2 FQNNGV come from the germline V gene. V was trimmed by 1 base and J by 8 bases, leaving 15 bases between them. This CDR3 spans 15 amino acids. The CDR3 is CASSLGAREADEQFF. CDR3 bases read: TGTGCCAGCAGCTTAGGGGCCAGGGAGGCCGATGAG.

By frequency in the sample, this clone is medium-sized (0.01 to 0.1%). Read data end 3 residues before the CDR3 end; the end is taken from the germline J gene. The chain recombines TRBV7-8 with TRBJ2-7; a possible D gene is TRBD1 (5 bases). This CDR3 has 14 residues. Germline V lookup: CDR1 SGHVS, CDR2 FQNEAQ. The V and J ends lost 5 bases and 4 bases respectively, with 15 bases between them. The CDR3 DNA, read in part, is TGTGCCAGCAGCCCCCAGGGTAGTGTGTACGAG. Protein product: CASSPQGSVYE. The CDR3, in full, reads CASSPQGSVYEQYF.

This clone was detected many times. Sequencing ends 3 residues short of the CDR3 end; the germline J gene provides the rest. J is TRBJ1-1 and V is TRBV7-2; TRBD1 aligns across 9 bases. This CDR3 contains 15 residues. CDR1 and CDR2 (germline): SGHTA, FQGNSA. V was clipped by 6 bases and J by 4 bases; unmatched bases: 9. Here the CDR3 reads CASRSIQGATTEAFF. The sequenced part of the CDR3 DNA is TGTGCCAGCAGATCCATACAGGGGGCGACCACTGAA.

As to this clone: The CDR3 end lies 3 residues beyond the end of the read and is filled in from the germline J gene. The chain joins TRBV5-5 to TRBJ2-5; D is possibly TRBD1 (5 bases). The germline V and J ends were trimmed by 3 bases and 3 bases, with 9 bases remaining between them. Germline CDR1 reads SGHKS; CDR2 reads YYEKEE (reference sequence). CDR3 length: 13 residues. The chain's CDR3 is CASSWQGKETQYF. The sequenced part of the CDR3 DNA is TGTGCCAGCAGCTGGCAGGGAAAAGAGACC.

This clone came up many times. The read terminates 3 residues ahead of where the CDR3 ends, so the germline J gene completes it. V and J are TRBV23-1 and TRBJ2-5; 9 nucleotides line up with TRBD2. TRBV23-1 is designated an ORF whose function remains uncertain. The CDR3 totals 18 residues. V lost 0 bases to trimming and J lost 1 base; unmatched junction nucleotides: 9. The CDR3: CASSQSPLAGDRQETQYF. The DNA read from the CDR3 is TGCGCCAGCAGTCAATCCCCCTTAGCGGGAGACCGCCAAGAGACC.

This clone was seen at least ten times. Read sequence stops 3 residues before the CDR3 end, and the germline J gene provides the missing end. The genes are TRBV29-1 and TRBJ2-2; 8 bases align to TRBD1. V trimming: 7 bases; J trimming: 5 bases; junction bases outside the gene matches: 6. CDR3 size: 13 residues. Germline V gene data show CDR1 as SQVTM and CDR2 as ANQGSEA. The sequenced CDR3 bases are TGCAGCGGAGGGACAGGTTCTACCGGGGAG. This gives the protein CSGGTGSTGE. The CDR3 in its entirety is CSGGTGSTGELFF.

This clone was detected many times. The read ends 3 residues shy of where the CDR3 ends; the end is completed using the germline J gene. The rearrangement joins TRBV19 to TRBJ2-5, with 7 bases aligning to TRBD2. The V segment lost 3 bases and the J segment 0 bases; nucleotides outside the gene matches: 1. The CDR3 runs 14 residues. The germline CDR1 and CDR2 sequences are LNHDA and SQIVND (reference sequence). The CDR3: CASSITSDQETQYF. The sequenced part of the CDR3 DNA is TGTGCCAGTAGTATCACTAGCGACCAAGAGACC. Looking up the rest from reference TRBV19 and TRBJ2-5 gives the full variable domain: DGGITQSPKYLFRKEGQNVTLSCEQNLNHDAMYWYRQDPGQGLRLIYYSQIVNDFQKGDIAEGYSVSREKKESFPLTVTSAQKNPTAFYLCASSITSDQETQYFGPGTRLLVL.

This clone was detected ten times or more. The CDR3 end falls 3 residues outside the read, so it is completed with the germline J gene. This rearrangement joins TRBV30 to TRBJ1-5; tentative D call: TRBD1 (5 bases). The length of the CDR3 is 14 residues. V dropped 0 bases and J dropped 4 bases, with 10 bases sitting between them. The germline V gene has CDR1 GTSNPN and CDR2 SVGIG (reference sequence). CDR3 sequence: CAWSVLSGNQPQHF. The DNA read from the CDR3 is TGTGCCTGGAGTGTACTGTCAGGGAATCAGCCC.

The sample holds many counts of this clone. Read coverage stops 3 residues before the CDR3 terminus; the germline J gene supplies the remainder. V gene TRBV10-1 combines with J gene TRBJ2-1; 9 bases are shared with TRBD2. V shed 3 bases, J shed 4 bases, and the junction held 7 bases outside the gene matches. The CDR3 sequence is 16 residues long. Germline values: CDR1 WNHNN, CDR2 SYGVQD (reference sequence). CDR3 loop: CASSDAAGGQYNEQFF. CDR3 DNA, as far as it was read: TGCGCCAGCAGTGATGCAGCGGGAGGACAATACAATGAG.

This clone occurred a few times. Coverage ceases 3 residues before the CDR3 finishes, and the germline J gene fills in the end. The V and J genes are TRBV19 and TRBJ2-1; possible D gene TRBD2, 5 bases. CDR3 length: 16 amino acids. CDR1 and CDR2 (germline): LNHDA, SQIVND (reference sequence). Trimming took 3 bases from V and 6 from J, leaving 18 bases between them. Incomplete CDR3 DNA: TGTGCCAGTAGTATCGCATTAGCGCCCTTTGGCAATGAG. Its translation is CASSIALAPFGNE. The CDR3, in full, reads CASSIALAPFGNEQFF.

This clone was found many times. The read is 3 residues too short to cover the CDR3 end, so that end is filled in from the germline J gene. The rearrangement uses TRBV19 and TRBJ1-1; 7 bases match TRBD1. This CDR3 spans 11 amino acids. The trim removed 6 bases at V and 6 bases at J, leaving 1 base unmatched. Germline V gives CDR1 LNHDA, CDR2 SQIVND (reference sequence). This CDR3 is CASRQGAEAFF. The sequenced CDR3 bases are TGTGCCAGTAGGCAGGGGGCTGAA.

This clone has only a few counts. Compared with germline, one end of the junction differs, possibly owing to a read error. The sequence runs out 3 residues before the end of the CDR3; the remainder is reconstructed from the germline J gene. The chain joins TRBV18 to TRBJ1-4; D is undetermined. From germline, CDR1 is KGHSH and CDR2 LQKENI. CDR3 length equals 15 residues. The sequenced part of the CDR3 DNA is TGTGCCAGCTCACCGGGTATCGCAACTAAGGAAAAA. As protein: CASSPGIATKEK. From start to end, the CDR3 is CASSPGIATKEKLFF. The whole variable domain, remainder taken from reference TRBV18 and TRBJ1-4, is NAGVMQNPRHLVRRRGQEARLRCSPMKGHSHVYWYRQLPEEGLKFMVYLQKENIIDESGMPKERFSAEFPKEGPSILRIQQVVRGDSAAYFCASSPGIATKEKLFFGSGTQLSVL.

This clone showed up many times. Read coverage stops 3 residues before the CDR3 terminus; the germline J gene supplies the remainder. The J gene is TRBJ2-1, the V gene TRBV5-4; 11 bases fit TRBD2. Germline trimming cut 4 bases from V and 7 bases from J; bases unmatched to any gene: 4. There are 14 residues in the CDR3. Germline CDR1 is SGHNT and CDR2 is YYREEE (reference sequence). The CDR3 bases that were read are TGTGCCAGCAGCCTGGCTAGCGGGAGGAATGAG. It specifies CASSLASGRNE. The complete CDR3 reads CASSLASGRNEQFF.

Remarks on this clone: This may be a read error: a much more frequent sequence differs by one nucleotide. The sequenced CDR3 bases are TGTGCCAGTAGTAGATACAGGGTGGGAGATACG. Its translation: CASSRYRVGDT. The complete CDR3 protein is CASSRYRVGDTQYF. The rearrangement joins TRBV19 to TRBJ2-3, with TRBD1 as a possible D gene (6 bases). The read ends 3 residues shy of where the CDR3 ends; the end is completed using the germline J gene. The CDR3 consists of 14 residues. With 4 bases removed from V and 5 bases from J, the gap between germline ends came to 13 bases. Germline CDR1 LNHDA, CDR2 SQIVND (reference sequence).

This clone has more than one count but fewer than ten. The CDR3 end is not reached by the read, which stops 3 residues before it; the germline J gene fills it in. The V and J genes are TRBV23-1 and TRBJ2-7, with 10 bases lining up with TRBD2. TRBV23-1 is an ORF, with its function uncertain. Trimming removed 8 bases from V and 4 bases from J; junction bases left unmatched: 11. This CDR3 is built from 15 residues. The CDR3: CASYSGLAGVYEQYF. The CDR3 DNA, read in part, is TGCGCCAGCTATTCCGGGCTAGCGGGAGTATACGAG.

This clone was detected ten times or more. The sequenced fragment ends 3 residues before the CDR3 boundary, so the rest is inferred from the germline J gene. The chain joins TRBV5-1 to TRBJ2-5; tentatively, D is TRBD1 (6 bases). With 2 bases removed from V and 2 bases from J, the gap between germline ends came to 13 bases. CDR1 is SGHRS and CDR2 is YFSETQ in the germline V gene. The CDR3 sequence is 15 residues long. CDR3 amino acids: CASSFTGTTQETQYF. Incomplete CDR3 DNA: TGCGCCAGCAGCTTTACCGGGACAACGCAAGAGACC.

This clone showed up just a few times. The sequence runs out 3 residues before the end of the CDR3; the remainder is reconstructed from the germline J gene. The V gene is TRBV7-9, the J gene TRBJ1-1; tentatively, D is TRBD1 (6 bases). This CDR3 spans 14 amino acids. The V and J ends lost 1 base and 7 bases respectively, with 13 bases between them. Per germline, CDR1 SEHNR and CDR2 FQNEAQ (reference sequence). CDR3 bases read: TGTGCCAGCAGCTTAGAACAGGGTCTGGGTGAA. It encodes CASSLEQGLGE. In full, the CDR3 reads CASSLEQGLGEAFF.

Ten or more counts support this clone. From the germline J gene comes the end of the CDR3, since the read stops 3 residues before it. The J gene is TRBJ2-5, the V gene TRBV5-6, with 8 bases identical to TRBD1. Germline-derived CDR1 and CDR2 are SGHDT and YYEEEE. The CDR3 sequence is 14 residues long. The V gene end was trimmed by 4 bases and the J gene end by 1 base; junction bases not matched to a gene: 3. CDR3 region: CASSTTGGQETQYF. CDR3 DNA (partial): TGTGCCAGCAGCACCACAGGGGGCCAAGAGACC.

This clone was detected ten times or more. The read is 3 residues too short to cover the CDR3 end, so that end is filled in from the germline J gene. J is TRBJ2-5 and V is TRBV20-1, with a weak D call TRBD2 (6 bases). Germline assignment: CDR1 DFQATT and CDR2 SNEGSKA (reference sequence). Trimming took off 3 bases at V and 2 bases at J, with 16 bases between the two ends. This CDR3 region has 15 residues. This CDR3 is CSARVGSGRQETQYF. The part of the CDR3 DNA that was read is TGCAGTGCTAGGGTTGGCAGCGGGCGTCAAGAGACC.

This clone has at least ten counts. Partial CDR3 DNA: TGCAGCGTTGAAGACTCTAGTCTCGGGTACGAG. This translates into CSVEDSSLGYE. The full CDR3 reads CSVEDSSLGYEQYF. The chain links TRBV29-1 to TRBJ2-7; D not resolved. The CDR3 extends 3 residues past the end of the read, so its final part is completed from the germline J gene. The CDR3 spans 14 residues. Per the germline V gene, CDR1 is SQVTM and CDR2 is ANQGSEA. Between the trimmed V and J ends, which lost 0 bases and 4 bases, there was a span of 13 bases.

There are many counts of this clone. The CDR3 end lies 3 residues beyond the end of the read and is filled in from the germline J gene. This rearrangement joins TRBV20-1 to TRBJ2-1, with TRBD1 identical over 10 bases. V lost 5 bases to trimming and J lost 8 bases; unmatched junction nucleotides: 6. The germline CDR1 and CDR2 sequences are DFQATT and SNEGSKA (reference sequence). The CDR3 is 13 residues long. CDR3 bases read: TGCAGTGCTGGGACAGGGGTCGGGGATGAG. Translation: CSAGTGVGDE. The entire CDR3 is CSAGTGVGDEQFF.

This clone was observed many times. The sequenced CDR3 bases are TGTGCCAGCAGTGTTAGGGACAGGGCTAATTCACCC. This sequence encodes CASSVRDRANSP. The whole CDR3 is CASSVRDRANSPLHF. The chain combines TRBV2 with TRBJ1-6; 9 bases are a match to TRBD1. Read coverage stops 3 residues before the CDR3 terminus; the germline J gene supplies the remainder. Trimming removed 4 bases from V and 6 bases from J; junction bases left unmatched: 4. Germline lookup yields CDR1 SNHLY and CDR2 FYNNEI. CDR3 length equals 15 residues.

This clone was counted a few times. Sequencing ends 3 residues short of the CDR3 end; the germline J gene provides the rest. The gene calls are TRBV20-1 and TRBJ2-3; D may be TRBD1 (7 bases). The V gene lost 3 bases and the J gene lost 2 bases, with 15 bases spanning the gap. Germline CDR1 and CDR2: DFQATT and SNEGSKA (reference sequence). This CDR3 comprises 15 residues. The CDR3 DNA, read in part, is TGCAGTGCTAGGGGGGGACAGATCATCACAGATACG. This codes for CSARGGQIITDT. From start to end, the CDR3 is CSARGGQIITDTQYF.

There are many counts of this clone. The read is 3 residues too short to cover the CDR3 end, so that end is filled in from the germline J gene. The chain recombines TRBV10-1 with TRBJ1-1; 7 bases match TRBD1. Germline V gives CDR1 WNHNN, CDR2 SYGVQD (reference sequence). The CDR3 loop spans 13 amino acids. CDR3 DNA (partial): TGCGCCAGCAGTGAGGGGCGGGACAGAGAA. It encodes CASSEGRDRE. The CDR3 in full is CASSEGRDREAFF.